Below are 27 T cell receptor beta chains sequenced from a single sample in a study of T cells and Merkel cell carcinoma outcomes. The data were produced by immunoSEQ multiplex PCR, yet TCRdb's version contains in-frame clones alone and is incomplete. The data contain about 5,600 clones, about 72% of them seen just once; the ten biggest clones take up roughly 6%. The sample consisted of tumor tissue from Merkel cell carcinoma. The receptor set was obtained from a human donor with Merkel cell carcinoma.

The V gene is TRBV12-5, the J gene TRBJ2-7, with D unclear. The CDR3 sequence is 14 residues long. The V end was cut by 3 bases, the J end by 3 bases, with 12 bases between. Germline-derived CDR1 and CDR2 are LGHNT and FRNRAP. Written as DNA, the CDR3 is TGTGCTAGTGGTTTTTTTGGTGGAGTCTACGAGCAGTACTTC. It is translated as CASGFFGGVYEQYF.

In DNA, the CDR3 is TGTGCCAGTAGTGCGATTGGAACTAGCGGGAGACTTGCCGAGCAGTACTTC. It specifies CASSAIGTSGRLAEQYF. The chain links TRBV19 to TRBJ2-7; 11 bases match TRBD2. Trimming removed 5 bases from V and 6 bases from J; junction bases left unmatched: 15. CDR1 and CDR2 (germline): LNHDA, SQIVND (reference sequence). There are 17 residues in the CDR3.

This chain links TRBV5-1 with TRBJ1-2; no clear D gene. Germline V CDR1 and CDR2: SGHRS, YFSETQ. V lost 4 bases, J lost 5 bases, and 12 bases lay in between. The CDR3 spans 13 residues. CDR3 amino acids: CASSQDGIYGYTF. The CDR3, as DNA: TGCGCCAGCAGCCAGGACGGAATATATGGCTACACCTTC.

J is TRBJ2-2 and V is TRBV7-9; 11 positions match TRBD2. The CDR3 runs 17 residues. The junction had 11 bases not matched to a gene; V was cut back by 6 bases and J by 5 bases. CDR1 is SEHNR, CDR2 FQNEAQ, per germline (reference sequence). CDR3 nucleotide sequence: TGTGCCAGCAGTTTTATAGCGGGAGGGCCGAGTACCGGGGAGCTGTTTTTT. Translating gives CASSFIAGGPSTGELFF.

Note on this clone: Distinct nucleotide sequences in the sample also encode this CDR3. The gene calls are TRBV6-1 and TRBJ1-2; D is perhaps TRBD1 (5 bases). Germline values: CDR1 MNHNS, CDR2 SASEGT. The CDR3 has 14 amino acids. V gave up 2 bases and J gave up 4 bases, with 11 bases separating them. The CDR3 region has the DNA TGTGCCAGCAGTGAAAACGCGGGGGGCTATGGCTACACCTTC. The encoded protein is CASSENAGGYGYTF.

This clone occurred once. The chain combines TRBV7-8 with TRBJ2-7; D is undetermined. Trimming pared 3 bases from V and 9 bases from J, leaving 15 bases between. Germline CDR1 is SGHVS and CDR2 is FQNEAQ. The CDR3 is 13 amino acids. CDR3 nucleotide sequence: TGTGCCAGCAGCTTGGGCAGGCTGCCGGGGCAGTACTTC. Translated, it gives CASSLGRLPGQYF.

The rearrangement joins TRBV21-1 to TRBJ1-1; the table assigns TRBD1, which was not confirmed against the DNA. TRBV21-1 is termed a pseudogene. The CDR3 runs 15 residues. The CDR3, as DNA: TGTGCCAGCAGCATAACAGGGGGCAAGAGCACTGAAGCTTTCTTT. Amino acids: CASSITGGKSTEAFF.

This clone was detected only a few times. This rearrangement joins TRBV11-2 to TRBJ1-6; D gene ambiguous. With 5 bases removed from V and 4 bases from J, the gap between germline ends came to 12 bases. Germline CDR1 reads SGHAT; CDR2 reads FQNNGV. This CDR3 region has 15 residues. This CDR3 reads CASSTSALYNSPLHF. For the CDR3, the DNA is TGTGCCAGCAGCACCTCGGCCTTATATAATTCACCCCTCCACTTT.

The V gene is TRBV19, the J gene TRBJ1-5; D ambiguous. V was trimmed by 0 bases and J by 0 bases, leaving 15 bases between them. This CDR3 region has 18 residues. Germline V gives CDR1 LNHDA, CDR2 SQIVND (reference sequence). This chain's CDR3 is CASSIDLNLFYSNQPQHF. CDR3 DNA: TGTGCCAGTAGTATAGATCTCAACCTCTTTTATAGCAATCAGCCCCAGCATTTT.

This chain uses TRBV18 with TRBJ2-2; D gene unclear. This CDR3 contains 13 residues. V lost 1 base and J lost 4, with 4 bases in between. Germline lookup yields CDR1 KGHSH and CDR2 LQKENI. The CDR3 DNA follows: TGTGCCAGCTCACCACAGGGCACCGGGGAGCTGTTTTTT. It codes for CASSPQGTGELFF.

The chain carries TRBV28 and TRBJ1-5, with D tentatively TRBD1 (5 bases). The CDR3 is 14 residues long. Trimming stripped 7 bases from V and 4 bases from J, with 14 bases between. The V gene's germline CDR1 is MDHEN and CDR2 SYDVKM. CDR3 residues: CASTPGGMNQPQHF. The DNA for the CDR3 is TGTGCCAGCACCCCCGGGGGTATGAATCAGCCCCAGCATTTT.

The rearrangement links TRBV6-1 to TRBJ2-7; the match to TRBD2 covers 10 bases. The germline CDR1 and CDR2 sequences are MNHNS and SASEGT. J was trimmed by 3 bases and V by 6 bases; bases with no gene match: 8. The CDR3 runs 15 residues. DNA for the CDR3: TGTGCCAGCAGATACGGGACTAGCGCCAGCTACGAGCAGTACTTC. Translation: CASRYGTSASYEQYF.

This clone has a handful of counts. The rearrangement uses TRBV5-1 and TRBJ2-5; a weak D match, TRBD1 (6 bases). V shed 4 bases and J shed 5 bases, with 15 bases lying between them. Germline CDR1 and CDR2: SGHRS and YFSETQ. The CDR3 is made up of 14 amino acids. CDR3 region: CASSPTGSWETQYF. The CDR3 bases are TGCGCCAGCAGCCCCACAGGGTCGTGGGAGACCCAGTACTTC.

The V and J genes are TRBV6-1 and TRBJ1-2; D is unclear. This CDR3 spans 14 amino acids. Germline V gene lookup returns CDR1 MNHNS and CDR2 SASEGT. With 7 bases removed from V and 2 bases from J, the gap between germline ends came to 14 bases. This chain's CDR3 is CASTDRLLNYGYTF. CDR3 sequence (DNA): TGTGCCAGCACTGACCGTCTTCTAAACTATGGCTACACCTTC.

This clone came up a few times. This rearrangement joins TRBV5-1 to TRBJ1-1, with 9 nucleotides matching TRBD1. Trimming at V came to 3 bases and at J to 8 bases, leaving 5 bases not matched to a gene. Germline assignment: CDR1 SGHRS and CDR2 YFSETQ. The CDR3 has 13 amino acids. DNA for the CDR3: TGCGCCAGCAGCTGGACAGGGGTTAGGGAAGCTTTCTTT. It encodes CASSWTGVREAFF. The full variable domain, with the rest looked up from reference TRBV5-1 and TRBJ1-1, is KAGVTQTPRYLIKTRGQQVTLSCSPISGHRSVSWYQQTPGQGLQFLFEYFSETQRNKGNFPGRFSGRQFSNSRSEMNVSTLELGDSALYLCASSWTGVREAFFGQGTRLTVV.

V gene TRBV7-2 combines with J gene TRBJ1-2, with a tentative D call TRBD1 (5 bases). The CDR3 is 13 residues long. The V gene's germline CDR1 is SGHTA and CDR2 FQGNSA. Trimming took 3 bases from V and 3 from J, leaving 8 bases between them. CDR3 residues: CASSLRGDYGYTF. CDR3 sequence (DNA): TGTGCCAGCAGCTTGCGGGGCGACTATGGCTACACCTTC.

Remarks on this clone: A much larger clone lies one base from this, so it may be a read error. This sample also contains other DNA sequences that code for the same CDR3. The chain joins TRBV25-1 to TRBJ2-7; D ambiguous. The length of the CDR3 is 13 residues. CDR1 and CDR2 from the germline V gene are MGHDK and SYGVNS. CDR3 sequence reads: CASSPHLSYEQYF. The CDR3 nucleotides read TGTGCCAGCAGTCCCCATTTATCCTACGAACAGTACTTC.

The chain combines TRBV27 with TRBJ1-1; D gene unclear. Trimming took 6 bases from V and 0 from J, leaving 11 bases between them. The germline CDR1 and CDR2 sequences are MNHEY and SMNVEV (reference sequence). This CDR3 spans 14 amino acids. The CDR3 coding sequence is TGTGCCAGCAGGAGTGGAGGACTGAACACTGAAGCTTTCTTT. This codes for CASRSGGLNTEAFF.

The J gene is TRBJ2-5, the V gene TRBV6-7; the match to TRBD2 covers 16 bases. TRBV6-7 belongs to the ORF category, with a function that is uncertain. V trimming: 0 bases; J trimming: 5 bases; junction bases outside the gene matches: 12. The CDR3 spans 20 residues. In DNA, the CDR3 is TGTGCCAGCAGTTACTCGAGGGAGGGACTAGCGGGAGGGCCCGGTGAGACCCAGTACTTC. Encoded protein: CASSYSREGLAGGPGETQYF.

The chain combines TRBV15 with TRBJ2-3, with 10 positions matching TRBD1. J gave up 4 bases and V 1 base, and 5 bases lay outside the gene matches. CDR3 length: 16 residues. CDR1 is LNHNV, CDR2 YYDKDF, per germline (reference sequence). The CDR3 DNA sequence: TGTGCCACCAGCAGAGGTGGGGACAGGGGTGCAGATACGCAGTATTTT. Translated, it gives CATSRGGDRGADTQYF.

This chain links TRBV14 with TRBJ2-2; no clear D. The CDR3 loop spans 15 amino acids. Trimming shortened V by 0 bases and J by 6 bases, and 11 bases separated the two germline ends. Per the germline V gene, CDR1 is SGHDN and CDR2 is FVKESK. This chain's CDR3 is CASSQDPRFAGELFF. CDR3 nucleotide sequence: TGTGCCAGCAGCCAAGATCCCCGATTCGCCGGGGAGCTGTTTTTT.

This clone came up a few times. The genes are TRBV28 and TRBJ1-1; D is perhaps TRBD1 (5 bases). Trimming took off 6 bases at V and 1 base at J, with 15 bases between the two ends. The CDR3 has 15 residues. Germline loops: CDR1 MDHEN, CDR2 SYDVKM. CDR3 nucleotides: TGTGCCAGCAGCCGCTCCGGGGCGCCGAACACTGAAGCTTTCTTT. Residues: CASSRSGAPNTEAFF.

V usage is TRBV27 and J usage is TRBJ1-5, with TRBD1 matching 12 bases. The germline gives CDR1 MNHEY, CDR2 SMNVEV (reference sequence). J was trimmed by 6 bases and V by 6 bases; bases with no gene match: 6. The CDR3 length is 15 residues. Here the CDR3 DNA reads TGTGCCAGCAGAAGGGACAGGGGGCCGGGTCAGCCCCAGCATTTT. Encoded protein: CASRRDRGPGQPQHF.

The genes are TRBV27 and TRBJ1-5; D perhaps matches TRBD1 (6 bases). V lost 2 bases, J lost 6 bases, and 11 bases lay in between. The CDR3 length is 14 residues. CDR1 and CDR2 (germline): MNHEY, SMNVEV (reference sequence). The CDR3, as DNA: TGTGCCAGCAGTTTAACAGGGACTGGTCAGCCCCAGCATTTT. Its translation is CASSLTGTGQPQHF.

This chain connects TRBV28 to TRBJ1-1; 9 nucleotides match TRBD1. Trimming removed 3 bases from V and 0 bases from J; junction bases left unmatched: 5. This CDR3 contains 16 residues. Germline V gene lookup returns CDR1 MDHEN and CDR2 SYDVKM. As DNA, the CDR3 is TGTGCCAGCAGTTTCCCGACAGGGGGGATGAACACTGAAGCTTTCTTT. Amino acid sequence: CASSFPTGGMNTEAFF.

This chain links TRBV4-1 with TRBJ2-6; no definite D call. The CDR3 totals 20 residues. V was pared by 0 bases and J by 0 bases, with 18 bases between. Germline V gene sequence: CDR1 MGHRA, CDR2 YSYEKL. In DNA, the CDR3 is TGCGCCAGCAGCCAAGATCCCACCCGGCAGCTGGACTCTGGGGCCAACGTCCTGACTTTC. Amino acid sequence: CASSQDPTRQLDSGANVLTF.

The chain carries TRBV19 and TRBJ2-7; D is perhaps TRBD2 (5 bases). Germline assignment: CDR1 LNHDA and CDR2 SQIVND (reference sequence). V lost 5 bases and J 7 bases, leaving 12 bases between the germline ends. CDR3 length: 12 residues. CDR3 coding DNA: TGTGCCAGTAGTCTCCCCGGGATGGAGCAGTACTTC. Its protein is CASSLPGMEQYF.